Sequencing of this T cell receptor (beta chain) was carried out in a study of identical twins. TCRdb passed the 5' RACE reads through MiXCR, listing each CDR3 protein once. The sample lists about 720,000 distinct CDR3 sequences; around a sixth were seen once. The CDR3 is made up of 16 amino acids. Trimming pared 3 bases from V and 0 bases from J, leaving 13 bases between. Study-level results: Partly confounded zero-insertion analyses could result from invariant MAIT and iNKT cells.

In regard to this clonotype: No antigen is known for it.

This same sample was also taken into another study, of T cells expressing NK-cell markers. That investigation notes: What remained unclear was the HCMV specificity of expanded NKG2C+ T cell clones.

Sequenced sample: PBMCs. The chain links TRBV12-3 or TRBV12-4 to TRBJ2-3; D may correspond to TRBD1 or TRBD2 (5 bases each). The clonotype originates from a woman younger than 30 in good health. The DNA for the CDR3 is TGTGCCAGCAGTTTCATGGGGGTGGGGAGCACAGATACGCAGTATTTT. Amino acid sequence: CASSFMGVGSTDTQYF.